This entry describes one TCR beta chain. This clonotype was counted a few times. The specificity of this receptor is unknown. The record has no base qualities; no much larger clone is one base away. The data belong to a study of T-cell memory formation after mild COVID-19 listed by TCRdb under 2021. Regarding the study in general: Most TCR sequence clusters were specific to one of the two donors. Two young, previously healthy adult volunteers, one female and one male, were included in the cohort. In two donors, T-cell clones that expanded and contracted after mild COVID-19 were followed by sequencing TCRalpha and TCRbeta repertoires longitudinally.

The CDR3 numbers 18 residues from cysteine through phenylalanine. The DNA shown is the 54-base CDR3, in frame from base 1. CDR1 and CDR2, looked up from the germline V gene (reference sequence), are DFQATT and SNEGSKA. Trimming costs V 0 bases and J 4 bases, and their ends lie 24 bases apart. For sequencing, an Illumina NovaSeq 6000 was employed. cDNA libraries for TCRalpha and TCRbeta were prepared by 5'RACE using constant-segment primers, with sample barcodes and unique molecular identifiers added. Trizol reagent was used to extract RNA from every sample. Library amplification was performed in two PCR steps, and a second sample barcode and Illumina TruSeq adapters were introduced in the second step. Sequencing of libraries was performed on an Illumina NovaSeq with 2 x 150 bp paired-end reads. Under the source paper's analysis protocol: The reads were demultiplexed and collapsed into UMI-guided consensus sequences using migec v1.2.7. With mixcr v2.1.11, UMI consensuses were aligned to TRA and TRB V and J templates and assembled into clonotypes. A clonotype was counted as expanded or contracted only if both edgeR and NoisET called the change significant, with noise models trained on biological replicates. For edgeR calls, a false discovery rate-adjusted p below 0.01 and a log2 fold-change threshold of 1 were applied. PCA with hierarchical clustering of max-normalized trajectories of the 1000 most abundant clonotypes was used as exploratory dynamics analysis. Separately sequenced CD4+ and CD8+ repertoires were used to assign a CD4 or CD8 phenotype to each responding clone. TCRdb's own reprocessing of the public reads used fastp at Q25 and MiXCR and kept productive beta chains. Rows are combined by CDR3 protein, so each entry shows the most common genes and DNA. The V and J calls were not made by the authors but by TCRdb's processing. Present in this sample are over 150,000 distinct CDR3 sequences, over 20% of which were seen just once. The top ten clones comprise about 21% of the sample.

General conclusions and limits of the study: Only two mild cases were covered by the study, and larger cohorts that include severe cases with pre-infection samples were considered necessary. SARS-CoV-2 specificity of the second-wave clones peaking on day 37 was not confirmed. Contracting CD4+ clones were located mainly in the CM and EM memory subsets, whereas CD8+ clones were found to be enriched in EMRA. From day 15 to 85, contracting clones showed balanced CD4/CD8 phenotypes, whereas a second wave of clones that expanded from day 15 to 37 leaned towards CD4+. The detection of some responding clones in pre-infection memory suggests that pre-existing cross-reactive memory T cells joined the SARS-CoV-2 response.

Ficoll-Paque density gradient centrifugation was used to isolate PBMCs. The sequencing input was PBMCs or a T cell subset sorted from them (not recorded which). The source is an adult woman who had mild COVID-19 (a few samples of this study predate the infection). The sample titles of this study are shuffled in the database, so cell type and time point are left out; the donor was told from shared clones. The sequence is built from TRBV20-1 and TRBJ1-2; no D gene call is confident. At the DNA level, the sequence is TGCAGTGCTAGAGATACGAAGGCAGATGCCCTTTCCATCTATGGCTACACCTTC. This encodes CSARDTKADALSIYGYTF.